Listed below are T cell receptor beta chains from one sample, sequenced in a study of blood T cell repertoires in COVID-19. Produced via immunoSEQ multiplex PCR; TCRdb's table is partial and in-frame only. The sample holds 350,000 to 550,000 clones, around 87% seen once. Sequencing was done on a sample of PBMCs or T cells enriched from blood (not recorded which). Receptors originate from a man aged 25 to 40 who had recovered from COVID-19. Both conserved end residues are part of each CDR3. D genes are given only for firm matches. Where a row states a size, it is once, few, many or the class of an expanded clone; other rows omit it.

NA,18,TRBV5-8,TRBD1,TRBJ1-5,TGTGCCAGCAGCTTGCCACTATACAGGGGACTGGGGAATCAGCCCCAGCATTTT,CASSLPLYRGLGNQPQHF
NA,19,TRBV4-1,NA,TRBJ1-4,TGCGCCAGCAGCCAAGTGGTCGGGGTTGAGGGCGGAACTAATGAAAAACTGTTTTTT,CASSQVVGVEGGTNEKLFF
NA,12,TRBV11-2,NA,TRBJ2-7,TGTGCCAGCAGCTTAGCCCTCCGTGAGCAGTACTTC,CASSLALREQYF
NA,21,TRBV15,TRBD1,TRBJ2-7,TGTGCCACCAGCAGAGATTGGGCACTTATGGGGACAGGGGGAGGATCCTACGAGCAGTACTTC,CATSRDWALMGTGGGSYEQYF
NA,15,TRBV7-7,NA,TRBJ2-3,TGTGCTAGCAGCTTAGGGGAGATGAGCACAGATACGCAGTATTTT,CASSLGEMSTDTQYF
NA,13,TRBV5-4,NA,TRBJ2-5,TGTGCCAGCAGCATCGTGCAGGAAGAGACCCAGTACTTC,CASSIVQEETQYF
NA,15,TRBV28,TRBD1,TRBJ1-2,TGTGCCAGCAGTATACCGACAGGGGGGGGCTATGGCTACACCTTC,CASSIPTGGGYGYTF
NA,11,TRBV29-1,TRBD1,TRBJ1-2,TGCAGCGCCACAGGGGGCTATGGCTACACCTTC,CSATGGYGYTF
NA,21,TRBV21-1,NA,TRBJ1-5,TGTGCCAGCAGCAAAATTCGTAGAAGAGACAGGGGGCAGGAGGTCAATCAGCCCCAGCATTTT,CASSKIRRRDRGQEVNQPQHF
NA,15,TRBV28,NA,TRBJ1-6,TGTGCCAGCAGCCTGGGGCAGAGAACGAATTCACCCCTCCACTTT,CASSLGQRTNSPLHF
NA,16,TRBV11-2,NA,TRBJ1-2,TGTGCCAGCAGCTTAGATCTGGTGGCATCCAACTATGGCTACACCTTC,CASSLDLVASNYGYTF
NA,12,TRBV2,TRBD2,TRBJ2-7,TGTGCCAGCACCTCTAGCGGTTACGAGCAGTACTTC,CASTSSGYEQYF
NA,15,TRBV28,TRBD1,TRBJ1-5,TGTGCCAGCGGAACATTCCCTACAGGGGGCTCGCCCCAGCATTTT,CASGTFPTGGSPQHF
NA,13,TRBV6-1,NA,TRBJ2-5,TGTGCCAGCAGTGAAGCGTACCCCGGGACCCAGTACTTC,CASSEAYPGTQYF
few,12,TRBV20-1,NA,TRBJ1-2,TGCAGTGCTAGTATGGGGCGGTATGGCTACACCTTC,CSASMGRYGYTF
NA,14,TRBV6-5,TRBD1,TRBJ2-7,TGTGCCAGCAGTACCGGGACAGGGAACTACGAGCAGTACTTC,CASSTGTGNYEQYF
NA,15,TRBV7-9,TRBD1,TRBJ1-4,TGTGCCAGCAGCACCCAGGGGGCCCTACGCGAAAAACTGTTTTTT,CASSTQGALREKLFF
NA,15,TRBV9,TRBD2,TRBJ2-2,TGTGCCAGCAGCGTAGGAGGGACTAGTATCGGGGAGCTGTTTTTT,CASSVGGTSIGELFF
once,17,TRBV5-5,TRBD1,TRBJ1-2,TGTGCCAGCAGCTTGGCTTGGACAGGATCCCCCAACTATGGCTACACCTTC,CASSLAWTGSPNYGYTF
NA,16,TRBV30,TRBD1,TRBJ1-6,TGTGCCTGGAGTGCGCCCCGGACAGGATATAATTCACCCCTCCACTTT,CAWSAPRTGYNSPLHF
NA,17,TRBV28,NA,TRBJ1-1,TGTGCCAGCAGTTCCCCGGTGGGGGGAAATTCTGAGCCTGAAGCTTTCTTT,CASSSPVGGNSEPEAFF
NA,14,TRBV28,TRBD1,TRBJ1-3,TGTGCCAGCAAACAGGGGAACTCTGGAAACACCATATATTTT,CASKQGNSGNTIYF
NA,15,TRBV7-9,NA,TRBJ2-2,TGTGCCAGCGCCTGGAGGGAGGACTACACCGGGGAGCTGTTTTTT,CASAWREDYTGELFF
NA,14,TRBV5-6,NA,TRBJ1-1,TGTGCCAGCAACTTGAACGGGGGGTTCACTGAAGCTTTCTTT,CASNLNGGFTEAFF
NA,17,TRBV11-3,NA,TRBJ1-5,TGTGCCAGCAGCTTAGGGCGTGGCAGGGGAGGGAATCAGCCCCAGCATTTT,CASSLGRGRGGNQPQHF
NA,13,TRBV28,NA,TRBJ2-1,TGTGCCAGCAGTGTCCCGATGGCGGGTGAGCAGTTCTTC,CASSVPMAGEQFF
NA,15,TRBV28,TRBD1,TRBJ2-7,TGTGCCAGCAGTTTATTGACAGGGCCCTCCTACGAGCAGTACTTC,CASSLLTGPSYEQYF
once,14,TRBV10-1,NA,TRBJ2-7,TGCGCCAGCAGTCCAGGACTACTCTCCTACGAGCAGTACTTC,CASSPGLLSYEQYF
NA,14,TRBV5-5,NA,TRBJ2-5,TGTGCCAGCAGCCCTGCCAGTATTGAAGAGACCCAGTACTTC,CASSPASIEETQYF
once,16,TRBV2,TRBD2,TRBJ2-2,TGTGCCAGCAGCGGTACTAGCGGATCGAACACCGGGGAGCTGTTTTTT,CASSGTSGSNTGELFF
NA,13,TRBV29-1,NA,TRBJ2-7,TGCAGCGGGGCCTGGGGCGGAACCTACGAGCAGTACTTC,CSGAWGGTYEQYF
NA,17,TRBV5-1,TRBD2,TRBJ2-1,TGCGCCAGCAGCAAGGGACTAGCGGCGTTACTCATGCATGAGCAGTTCTTC,CASSKGLAALLMHEQFF
NA,15,TRBV30,TRBD1,TRBJ1-2,TGTGCCTGGAGGGGCGGGACAGGGGCTACCTATGGCTACACCTTC,CAWRGGTGATYGYTF
NA,15,TRBV11-2,TRBD2,TRBJ2-1,TGTGCCAGCAGCTTAGCGGCGGGAGCGGGCAATGAGCAGTTCTTC,CASSLAAGAGNEQFF
NA,13,TRBV28,NA,TRBJ1-3,TGTGCCAGCAGTTTAGGGGGCGGAAACACCATATATTTT,CASSLGGGNTIYF
NA,15,TRBV6-1,NA,TRBJ2-7,TGTGCCAGCAGTGAATCTGGGGGCCTCCCCTACGAGCAGTACTTC,CASSESGGLPYEQYF
NA,12,TRBV28,NA,TRBJ1-4,TGTGCCAGCAGGGAGGTTAATGAAAAACTGTTTTTT,CASREVNEKLFF
NA,13,TRBV5-4,TRBD2,TRBJ2-7,TGTGCCAGCAGCGGGACTAGCTCCTACGAGCAGTACTTC,CASSGTSSYEQYF
NA,19,TRBV27,TRBD2,TRBJ2-1,TGTGCCAGTTGTGCCTCGGGACTAGCGGGAGTCTTCGTGGGCAATGAGCAGTTCTTC,CASCASGLAGVFVGNEQFF
NA,14,TRBV6-4,NA,TRBJ2-1,TGTGCCAGCAAGAAAGGCCTACGCGGCAATGAGCAGTTCTTC,CASKKGLRGNEQFF
NA,15,TRBV7-2,NA,TRBJ2-5,TGTGCCAGCAGCTCCATATTCGGGAAGGGAGAGACCCAGTACTTC,CASSSIFGKGETQYF
NA,16,TRBV28,TRBD1,TRBJ2-7,TGTGCCAGCAGTTTGAACCGGGACAGGCCCTCCTACGAGCAGTACTTC,CASSLNRDRPSYEQYF
NA,14,TRBV5-1,TRBD1,TRBJ2-2,TGCGCCAGCGCCGGGACAGCGAACACCGGGGAGCTGTTTTTT,CASAGTANTGELFF
once,13,TRBV5-4,NA,TRBJ1-2,TGTGCCAGCAGCTTACAAGGCGGCTATGGCTACACCTTC,CASSLQGGYGYTF
NA,12,TRBV12-3/TRBV12-4,NA,TRBJ2-7,TGTGCCAGCAGTTTTTCGGGGTTCGAGCAGTACTTC,CASSFSGFEQYF
NA,13,TRBV11-1,NA,TRBJ2-7,TGTGCCAGCAGCTTTTTAGGGGACTCCGAGCAGTACTTC,CASSFLGDSEQYF
NA,18,TRBV27,TRBD1,TRBJ2-3,TGTGCCAGCAGTCATCCCGGGACAGGGGGAACGATCACGGGTACGCAGTATTTT,CASSHPGTGGTITGTQYF
NA,17,TRBV7-3,TRBD2,TRBJ2-1,TGTGCCAGCAGCTCAGGACTAGCGGGAGGGCCGGGAAATGAGCAGTTCTTC,CASSSGLAGGPGNEQFF
NA,18,TRBV4-2,TRBD2,TRBJ2-2,TGTGCCAGCAGCCAAGACTCCACTAGCGGAGTGAACACCGGGGAGCTGTTTTTT,CASSQDSTSGVNTGELFF
NA,18,TRBV18,TRBD1,TRBJ1-3,TGTGCCAGCTCACCCCTTGGACAGGTCATAACCTCTGGAAACACCATATATTTT,CASSPLGQVITSGNTIYF
NA,13,TRBV19,NA,TRBJ1-1,TGTGCCAGTAGAAGGACAGTGAACACTGAAGCTTTCTTT,CASRRTVNTEAFF
NA,15,TRBV2,NA,TRBJ1-6,TGTGCCAGCAGTGTGAGCGACAGACCCAATTCACCCCTCCACTTT,CASSVSDRPNSPLHF